The sequence of this T cell receptor (beta chain) was determined in a study of OX40 agonist ivuxolimab in advanced cancers. Study-wide background: The dose of intravenous ivuxolimab that patients received every 2 weeks ranged from 0.01 to 10 mg/kg. Anti-PD-1, anti-PD-L1 or anti-CTLA-4 therapy given earlier was allowed, and roughly 40% had some. General study results and limits: Among some nonresponders, normalized T-cell clonal expansion was also low. At 0.1 to 3.0 mg/kg, CD4+ and CD8+ blood T cells expanded clonally by week 6.

This clone was picked up a small number of times. Its target is unknown. Generated by immunoSEQ multiplex PCR, the TCRdb table keeps only in-frame clones and is missing some. In the table there are roughly 48,000 clones, 75% to 80% of which are singletons. The CDR3 loop spans 16 amino acids. CDR1 and CDR2 (germline): SGHTA, FQGNSA. Losses at the gene ends were 5 bases for V and 4 bases for J; bases not matched to a gene: 12. The chain recombines TRBV7-2 with TRBJ1-1, with 8 bases identical to TRBD1. The receptor's source is an adult with an advanced solid tumor such as melanoma, head and neck, liver or kidney cancer. The sequencing used CD4+ or CD8+ T cells sorted from blood, collected in a trial of the OX40 agonist ivuxolimab. The CDR3 sequence: CASSTAAGGWGTEAFF. The CDR3 nucleotides read TGTGCCAGCAGCACCGCTGCAGGGGGCTGGGGCACTGAAGCTTTCTTT.